This TCR beta chain emerged from a study of T-cell reconstitution after alpha-beta-depleted transplantation in children. Whole-study results and caveats: T-cell counts and diversity were attributed mostly to newly produced T cells one year after transplant. Several hundred rapidly expanded clones from non-depleted graft cells reportedly supplied alpha-beta T cells about two months post-transplant. The study traced high day-60 TCRbeta diversity in some patients to surviving recipient T cells and thymic progenitors.

The library targeted TCRbeta and was prepared with unique molecular identifiers. One entry per CDR3 protein, called by TCRdb with MiXCR from the PCR reads. The table includes about 600,000 distinct CDR3 sequences, approximately 12% detected once. V gave up 6 bases and J gave up 4 bases, with 16 bases separating them. CDR3 length: 15 amino acids. This clonotype has more than one count but fewer than ten. The antigen is not known. The starting material was PBMCs, mostly from graft donor cells, obtained 360 days after TCRalphabeta/CD19-depleted stem cell transplant. This chain uses TRBV12-3 or TRBV12-4 with TRBJ2-1; no firm D call. This TCR came from a male patient aged 10 to 17 who had a stem cell transplant for acute myeloid leukemia, so the T cells may come from the graft donor. CDR3 region: CASSPHLNSYNEQFF. The CDR3 DNA sequence: TGTGCCAGCAGCCCTCACTTGAACTCTTACAATGAGCAGTTCTTC.